The TCR beta chain described here comes from a study of blood T cell repertoires in COVID-19. Germline lookup yields CDR1 ENHRY and CDR2 SYGVKD. Trimming took 8 bases from V and 2 from J, leaving 12 bases between them. This CDR3 has 14 amino acids. Sequencing was performed with immunoSEQ multiplex PCR; in TCRdb, only in-frame clones are kept and a portion is missing. Of about 230,000 clones in the sample, approximately 84% are singletons; the top ten hold about 0.93%. The rearrangement joins TRBV10-3 to TRBJ2-2; D is possibly TRBD1 (5 bases). The clonotype originates from a man aged 40-49 years with acute or convalescent COVID-19. Sequencing used peripheral blood. Written as DNA, the CDR3 is TGTGCCATCGGGGCGGATGCCAACACCGGGGAGCTGTTTTTT. Encoded protein: CAIGADANTGELFF.